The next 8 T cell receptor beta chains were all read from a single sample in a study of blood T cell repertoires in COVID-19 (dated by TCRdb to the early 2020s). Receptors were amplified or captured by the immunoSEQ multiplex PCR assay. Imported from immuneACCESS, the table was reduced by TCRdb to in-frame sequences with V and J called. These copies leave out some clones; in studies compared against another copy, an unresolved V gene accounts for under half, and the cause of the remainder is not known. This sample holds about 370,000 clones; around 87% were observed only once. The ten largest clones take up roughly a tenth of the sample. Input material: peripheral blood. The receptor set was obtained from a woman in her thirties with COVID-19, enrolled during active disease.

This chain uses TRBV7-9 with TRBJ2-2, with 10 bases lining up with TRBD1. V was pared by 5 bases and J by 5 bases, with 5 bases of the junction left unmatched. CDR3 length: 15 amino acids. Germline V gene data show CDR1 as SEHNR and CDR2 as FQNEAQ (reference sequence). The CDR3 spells CASSPGTGVTGELFF. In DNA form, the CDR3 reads TGTGCCAGCAGCCCGGGGACAGGGGTGACCGGGGAGCTGTTTTTT.

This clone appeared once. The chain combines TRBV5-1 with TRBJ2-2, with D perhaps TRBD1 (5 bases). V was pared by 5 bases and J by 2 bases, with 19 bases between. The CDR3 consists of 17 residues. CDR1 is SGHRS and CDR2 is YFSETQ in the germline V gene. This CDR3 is CASSGYRPSSNTGELFF. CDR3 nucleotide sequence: TGCGCCAGCAGTGGCTACAGGCCGTCGTCAAACACCGGGGAGCTGTTTTTT.

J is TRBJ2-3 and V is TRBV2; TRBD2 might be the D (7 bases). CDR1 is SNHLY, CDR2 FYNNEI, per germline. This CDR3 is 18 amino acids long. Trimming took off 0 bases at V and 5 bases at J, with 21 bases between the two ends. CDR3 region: CASSEAEPVGGRGDTQYF. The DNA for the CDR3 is TGTGCCAGCAGTGAAGCAGAACCAGTAGGGGGGAGGGGAGATACGCAGTATTTT.

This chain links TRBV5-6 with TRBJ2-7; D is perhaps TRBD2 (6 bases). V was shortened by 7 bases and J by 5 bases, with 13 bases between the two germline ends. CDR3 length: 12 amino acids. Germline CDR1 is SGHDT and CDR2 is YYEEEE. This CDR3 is CASGVGRNEQYF. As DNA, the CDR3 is TGTGCCAGCGGCGTAGGGAGGAACGAGCAGTACTTC.

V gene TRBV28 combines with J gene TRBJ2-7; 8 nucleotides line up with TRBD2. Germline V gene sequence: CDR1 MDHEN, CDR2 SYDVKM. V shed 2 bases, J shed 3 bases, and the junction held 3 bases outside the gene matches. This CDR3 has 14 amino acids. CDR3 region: CASSLAGGVYEQYF. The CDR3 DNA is TGTGCCAGCAGTTTAGCGGGAGGCGTCTACGAGCAGTACTTC.

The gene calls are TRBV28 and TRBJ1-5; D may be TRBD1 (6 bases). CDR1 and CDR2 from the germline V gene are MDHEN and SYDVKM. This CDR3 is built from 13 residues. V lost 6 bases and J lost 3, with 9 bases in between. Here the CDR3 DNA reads TGTGCCAGCAGCGGACAGTTCAATCAGCCCCAGCATTTT. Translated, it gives CASSGQFNQPQHF.

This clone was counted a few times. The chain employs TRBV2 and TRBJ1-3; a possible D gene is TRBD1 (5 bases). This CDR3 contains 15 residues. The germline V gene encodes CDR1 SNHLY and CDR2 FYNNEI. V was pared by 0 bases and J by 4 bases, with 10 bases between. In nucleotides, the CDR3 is TGTGCCAGCAGTGAAGCGGGGGGTATCGGAAACACCATATATTTT. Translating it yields CASSEAGGIGNTIYF.

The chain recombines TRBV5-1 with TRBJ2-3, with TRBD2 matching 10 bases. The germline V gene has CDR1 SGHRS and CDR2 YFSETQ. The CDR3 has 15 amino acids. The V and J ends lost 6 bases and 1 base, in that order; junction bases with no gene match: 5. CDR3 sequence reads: CASNSGTSGTDTQYF. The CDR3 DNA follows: TGCGCCAGCAACTCCGGGACTAGCGGCACAGATACGCAGTATTTT.